This T cell receptor (beta chain) was captured by sequencing in a study of blood T cells in healthy people across ages. Study results and limitations: TCR beta diversity tracked closely with naive T cell percentage.

On this clonotype: The antigen remains unidentified.

Combining a sample-barcoded 5' primer with a J-beta primer mix, a second PCR ran for about 6 to 12 cycles. TCRdb re-called the 5' RACE reads through MiXCR, storing one row per CDR3 protein. The sample includes more than 1.4 million distinct CDR3 sequences, around two fifths of them seen just once. Sequenced sample: blood. This clonotype was sampled from a woman between 18 and 30 years old in good health.

CDR3 sequence: CASSPVGGRNNEQFF. The CDR3 nucleotides are TGTGCCAGCAGCCCGGTGGGGGGGCGGAACAATGAGCAGTTCTTC. The J gene is TRBJ2-1, the V gene TRBV14; D may be TRBD2 (7 bases). This CDR3 has 15 amino acids. V was trimmed by 4 bases and J by 5 bases, leaving 15 bases between them. The germline V gene has CDR1 SGHDN and CDR2 FVKESK.